This passage covers 11 T cell receptor beta chains from one sample sequenced in a study of blood T cell repertoires in COVID-19 (dated by TCRdb to 2020 to 2021). Library prep was done by the immunoSEQ multiplex PCR assay. In its TCRdb copy, this immuneACCESS table keeps in-frame sequences only and misses some clones. Where compared with another copy, unresolved V genes explain less than half of these, and the others have no known cause. This sample holds 200,000 or so clones; about nine tenths were observed only once. Together, the top ten hold approximately 0.75% of the sample. The sample taken for sequencing was peripheral blood. The receptors stem from a woman in her 70s with acute or convalescent COVID-19.

The gene calls are TRBV27 and TRBJ1-1; D remains unclear. CDR1 MNHEY and CDR2 SMNVEV come from the germline V gene (reference sequence). V lost 5 bases, J lost 1 base, and 11 bases lay in between. The CDR3 covers 14 residues. The chain's CDR3 is CASSQRGSNTEAFF. The CDR3 DNA follows: TGTGCCAGCAGTCAACGGGGATCGAACACTGAAGCTTTCTTT.

This clone was found once. DNA of the CDR3: TGTGCCAGCAGTCTGAAAGGGGGTAACTACGAGCAGTACTTC. Translating it yields CASSLKGGNYEQYF. The rearrangement uses TRBV27 and TRBJ2-7, with D possibly TRBD1 on 6 matching bases. Between the trimmed V and J ends, which lost 5 bases and 3 bases, there was a span of 14 bases. The CDR3 length is 14 residues. In germline, CDR1 is MNHEY, CDR2 SMNVEV (reference sequence).

V and J are TRBV6-4 and TRBJ2-7, with 12 bases identical to TRBD2. V was pared by 2 bases and J by 3 bases, with 5 bases of the junction left unmatched. The CDR3 totals 16 residues. Germline V CDR1 and CDR2: MRHNA, SNTAGT. The CDR3 loop reads CASSDDASGGVYEQYF. The CDR3 DNA reads as TGTGCCAGCAGTGACGACGCTAGCGGGGGGGTCTACGAGCAGTACTTC.

The V call is TRBV4-1, the J call TRBJ2-2, with D maybe TRBD1 (5 bases). CDR1 is MGHRA and CDR2 is YSYEKL in the germline V gene. Between the trimmed V and J ends, which lost 0 bases and 0 bases, there was a span of 11 bases. The CDR3 loop spans 17 amino acids. CDR3 sequence reads: CASSQDPGRANTGELFF. The CDR3 nucleotides are TGCGCCAGCAGCCAAGATCCTGGCAGGGCGAACACCGGGGAGCTGTTTTTT.

This chain joins TRBV6-6 and TRBJ1-2; D is uncertain. Trimming took 11 bases from V and 2 from J, leaving 12 bases between them. This CDR3 is 12 amino acids long. Looked up from germline, CDR1 is MNHNY and CDR2 is SVGAGI (reference sequence). The CDR3, as DNA: TGTGCCTCTAAGACTCCCAACTATGGCTACACCTTC. Protein product: CASKTPNYGYTF.

The chain joins TRBV11-2 to TRBJ2-7, with a tentative D call TRBD1 (6 bases). Germline V gene lookup returns CDR1 SGHAT and CDR2 FQNNGV. V was trimmed by 0 bases and J by 5 bases, leaving 11 bases between them. The CDR3 extends over 14 amino acids. The CDR3: CASSLDRGSHEQYF. CDR3 bases: TGTGCCAGCAGCTTAGATAGGGGGAGCCACGAGCAGTACTTC.

The chain is built from TRBV11-2 and TRBJ2-7; D might be TRBD2 (6 bases). In germline, CDR1 is SGHAT, CDR2 FQNNGV. This CDR3 region has 16 residues. Between the trimmed V and J ends, which lost 1 base and 0 bases, there was a span of 13 bases. The CDR3 protein is CASSLVGGALSYEQYF. The CDR3 nucleotides read TGTGCCAGCAGCTTAGTGGGCGGGGCACTCTCCTACGAGCAGTACTTC.

The chain combines TRBV18 with TRBJ1-5, with D unclear. The CDR3 has 12 residues. Germline V gives CDR1 KGHSH, CDR2 LQKENI. Trimming shortened V by 2 bases and J by 5 bases, and 4 bases separated the two germline ends. The CDR3 here is CASSPGHQPQHF. In DNA, the CDR3 is TGTGCCAGCTCACCAGGGCATCAGCCCCAGCATTTT.

The CDR3 is CAISDNLPGTVYNSPLHF. The CDR3 DNA follows: TGTGCCATCAGTGATAATCTTCCCGGGACAGTCTATAATTCACCCCTCCACTTT. The J gene is TRBJ1-6, the V gene TRBV10-3, with 7 bases fitting TRBD1. V dropped 3 bases and J dropped 3; count of bases not matched to a gene: 11. Germline V gives CDR1 ENHRY, CDR2 SYGVKD. This CDR3 is 18 amino acids long.

This chain connects TRBV5-1 to TRBJ2-5; weak D call: TRBD2 (5 bases). The germline V gene has CDR1 SGHRS and CDR2 YFSETQ. Trimming cost V 8 bases and J 3 bases, with 14 bases left between them. This CDR3 has 13 residues. The CDR3 here is CASTRGFKETQYF. The CDR3 region has the DNA TGCGCCAGTACGAGAGGGTTTAAAGAGACCCAGTACTTC.

This chain uses TRBV11-3 with TRBJ2-7; D is possibly TRBD2 (5 bases). Between the trimmed V and J ends, which lost 6 bases and 3 bases, there was a span of 18 bases. CDR3 length equals 15 residues. Germline V lookup: CDR1 SGHNT, CDR2 YENEEA. The CDR3 region is CASSLRSGSNYEQYF. In nucleotides, the CDR3 is TGTGCCAGCAGTCTTAGGTCGGGGTCGAACTACGAGCAGTACTTC.